This TCR beta chain was observed in a study of cytomegalovirus exposure and HLA in healthy donors. Study-wide points: According to the study, 160 or so TCR beta chains were cytomegalovirus-associated.

Germline trimming cut 7 bases from V and 5 bases from J; bases unmatched to any gene: 5. Looked up from germline, CDR1 is MNHEY and CDR2 is SVGAGI. The CDR3 runs 13 residues. Turning to this clone: The antigen is not known.

In the PCR, 60 Vbeta and 13 Jbeta primers were used. Using immunoSEQ multiplex PCR, the repertoire was profiled, and TCRdb retains in-frame clones only, with some absent. This sample has some 200,000 clones, with about 70% found just once. The sample comprised PBMCs. The genes are TRBV6-5 and TRBJ2-5, with 9 bases matching TRBD2. The origin of this receptor is a man aged 35 to 55 in good health and CMV-seropositive. The CDR3 nucleotides read TGTGCCAGCACCACAAGCGGGGGGGAGACCCAGTACTTC. Residues: CASTTSGGETQYF.